These 28 T cell receptor beta chains were all obtained from the same sample, sequenced in a study of cytomegalovirus exposure and HLA in healthy donors. 60 Vbeta and 13 Jbeta primers were used in PCR. The table came from immunoSEQ multiplex PCR; TCRdb's copy has only in-frame clones and leaves some out. This table has about 35,000 clones, 65% to 90% appearing once. The sequencing sample was made of PBMCs. The receptors come from a woman aged 18 to 35 in good health and CMV-seronegative.

The chain couples TRBV10-3 to TRBJ1-2; unclear D gene. The germline gives CDR1 ENHRY, CDR2 SYGVKD. The V gene lost 6 bases and the J gene lost 5 bases, with 7 bases spanning the gap. The CDR3 extends over 11 amino acids. The DNA for the CDR3 is TGTGCCATCAGCCAGGAATATGGCTACACCTTC. Residues: CAISQEYGYTF.

J is TRBJ2-1 and V is TRBV7-9; D perhaps matches TRBD1 (6 bases). The CDR3 has 14 amino acids. V lost 4 bases and J 8 bases, leaving 15 bases between the germline ends. The V gene's germline CDR1 is SEHNR and CDR2 FQNEAQ (reference sequence). The CDR3 nucleotides are TGTGCCAGCAGCTGGTCTTCTGGGGGCTATGAGCAGTTCTTC. It specifies CASSWSSGGYEQFF.

The rearrangement joins TRBV4-3 to TRBJ2-5, with TRBD2 matching 7 bases. This CDR3 region has 15 residues. V shed 5 bases and J 2 bases; nucleotides not matched to a gene: 8. The germline V gene has CDR1 LGHNA and CDR2 YSLEER. CDR3 nucleotides: TGCGCCAGCAGCGAACTCGGGGGGAGGCAAGAGACCCAGTACTTC. Its translation: CASSELGGRQETQYF.

The chain carries TRBV11-1 and TRBJ2-5, with TRBD1 matching over 7 bases. Germline loops: CDR1 SGHAT, CDR2 FQDESV (reference sequence). V lost 4 bases to trimming and J lost 2 bases; unmatched junction nucleotides: 10. CDR3 length: 16 residues. CDR3: CASSSSPGQSQETQYF. The CDR3 nucleotides are TGTGCCAGCAGCTCCTCCCCGGGACAGTCTCAAGAGACCCAGTACTTC.

This chain links TRBV6-5 with TRBJ1-1; D remains unclear. Germline CDR1 MNHEY, CDR2 SVGAGI. CDR3 length: 13 amino acids. Trimming shortened V by 6 bases and J by 3 bases, and 11 bases separated the two germline ends. Written as DNA, the CDR3 is TGTGCCAGCAGACCCCCGGGGTACACTGAAGCTTTCTTT. This sequence encodes CASRPPGYTEAFF.

This clone was seen a single time. This chain links TRBV25-1 with TRBJ2-3; 7 nucleotides line up with TRBD2. Germline V CDR1 and CDR2: MGHDK, SYGVNS. Unmatched junction bases numbered 8, after V lost 4 bases and J lost 4 bases. The CDR3 runs to 15 residues. In DNA, the CDR3 is TGTGCCAGCAGTGGTCCGGAGGGGAGGGCAGATACGCAGTATTTT. Translation gives CASSGPEGRADTQYF. Based on the CDR3 plus reference TRBV25-1 and TRBJ2-3, the full variable domain is EADIYQTPRYLVIGTGKKITLECSQTMGHDKMYWYQQDPGMELHLIHYSYGVNSTEKGDLSSESTVSRIRTEHFPLTLESARPSHTSQYLCASSGPEGRADTQYFGPGTRLTVL.

V and J are TRBV7-9 and TRBJ2-5; 7 positions match TRBD2. V lost 1 base and J lost 0; bases outside the gene matches: 5. Germline V CDR1 and CDR2: SEHNR, FQNEAQ (reference sequence). The CDR3 has 16 amino acids. The CDR3 spells CASSLDVGRDQETQYF. CDR3 nucleotides: TGTGCCAGCAGCTTAGACGTAGGGAGGGACCAAGAGACCCAGTACTTC.

The V and J genes are TRBV6-1 and TRBJ1-4; perhaps TRBD1 as D (6 bases). Germline V gene data show CDR1 as MNHNS and CDR2 as SASEGT. The ends were cut back, 10 bases at V and 8 bases at J, with 14 bases in the middle. This CDR3 region has 12 residues. CDR3 sequence (DNA): TGTGCCACTGGACTGAGGGGGGAAAAACTGTTTTTT. Its protein is CATGLRGEKLFF.

This chain connects TRBV4-1 to TRBJ2-5; 9 nucleotides agree with TRBD2. V lost 0 bases to trimming and J lost 2 bases; unmatched junction nucleotides: 10. The CDR3 length is 18 residues. In germline, CDR1 is MGHRA, CDR2 YSYEKL. This CDR3 is CASSQDFLAGARQETQYF. For the CDR3, the DNA is TGCGCCAGCAGCCAAGATTTTTTAGCGGGGGCCCGTCAAGAGACCCAGTACTTC.

The rearrangement uses TRBV18 and TRBJ2-3; no clear D. Between the trimmed V and J ends, which lost 0 bases and 0 bases, there was a span of 10 bases. CDR3 length: 16 residues. Per germline, CDR1 KGHSH and CDR2 LQKENI. The CDR3 DNA follows: TGTGCCAGCTCACCACCGCCCAAAACAAGCACAGATACGCAGTATTTT. This codes for CASSPPPKTSTDTQYF.

Details on this clone: This CDR3 is missing its conserved last phenylalanine or tryptophan, likely due to a read error. The V gene is TRBV5-1, the J gene TRBJ1-2; maybe TRBD1 (6 bases). Per the germline V gene, CDR1 is SGHRS and CDR2 is YFSETQ. The ends were cut back, 4 bases at V and 2 bases at J, with 15 bases in the middle. The CDR3 loop spans 15 amino acids. In DNA, the CDR3 is TGCGCCAGCAGCCGCGATGACAGGCGGAACTATGGCTACACCCTC. Encoded protein: CASSRDDRRNYGYTL.

V usage is TRBV7-2 and J usage is TRBJ2-7; 7 bases map to TRBD2. Trimming cost V 8 bases and J 1 base; bases outside gene matches: 8. Looked up from germline, CDR1 is SGHTA and CDR2 is FQGNSA. The CDR3 has 14 residues. For the CDR3, the DNA is TGTGCCAGCTCCTTAGCGGGCCCTTCCTACGAGCAGTACTTC. This codes for CASSLAGPSYEQYF.

The chain carries TRBV21-1 and TRBJ1-1; whether TRBD1, the table's D call, matches the DNA was not checked. TRBV21-1 has pseudogene status. The CDR3 contains 13 residues. CDR3 protein: CAVPGQGVTEAFF. The CDR3 DNA follows: TGTGCCGTACCTGGACAGGGGGTCACTGAAGCTTTCTTT.

This rearrangement joins TRBV19 to TRBJ1-1; TRBD1 matches 7 bases. CDR1 and CDR2 (germline): LNHDA, SQIVND (reference sequence). Trimming at V came to 5 bases and at J to 3 bases, leaving 3 bases not matched to a gene. The CDR3 covers 13 residues. The CDR3 here is CASSYGQDTEAFF. The CDR3 nucleotides are TGTGCCAGTAGTTATGGACAGGACACTGAAGCTTTCTTT.

The genes are TRBV6-1 and TRBJ2-5; 8 bases align to TRBD1. The CDR3 runs to 12 residues. V shed 6 bases, J shed 7 bases, and the junction held 4 bases outside the gene matches. From germline, CDR1 is MNHNS and CDR2 SASEGT. The CDR3 is CASRDRVGTQYF. CDR3 coding DNA: TGTGCCAGCAGGGACAGGGTGGGGACCCAGTACTTC.

V usage is TRBV7-2 and J usage is TRBJ1-5; 7 bases are a match to TRBD1. Germline V gene sequence: CDR1 SGHTA, CDR2 FQGNSA. The CDR3 has 15 residues. V lost 0 bases, J lost 2 bases, and 1 base stayed unmatched. The CDR3 DNA sequence: TGTGCCAGCAGCTTAGCTACAGGGGGCAATCAGCCCCAGCATTTT. Its translation is CASSLATGGNQPQHF.

The V gene is TRBV9, the J gene TRBJ2-5, with D possibly being TRBD2 (5 bases). The V gene's germline CDR1 is SGDLS and CDR2 YYNGEE. Trimming took 3 bases from V and 4 from J, leaving 16 bases between them. The CDR3 loop spans 15 amino acids. The CDR3 region is CASSATDLLRETQYF. The CDR3 DNA sequence: TGTGCCAGCAGCGCTACGGACTTACTGAGAGAGACCCAGTACTTC. Using reference TRBV9 and TRBJ2-5 for the parts outside the CDR3, the full variable domain is DSGVTQTPKHLITATGQRVTLRCSPRSGDLSVYWYQQSLDQGLQFLIQYYNGEERAKGNILERFSAQQFPDLHSELNLSSLELGDSALYFCASSATDLLRETQYFGPGTRLLVL.

The chain links TRBV4-1 to TRBJ2-3, with TRBD2 matching 13 bases. CDR1 and CDR2 from the germline V gene are MGHRA and YSYEKL. V dropped 2 bases and J dropped 0; count of bases not matched to a gene: 2. The CDR3 is made up of 17 amino acids. CDR3 loop: CASSQLGLAGSTDTQYF. The CDR3 nucleotides read TGCGCCAGCAGCCAATTGGGACTAGCGGGGAGCACAGATACGCAGTATTTT.

The chain uses TRBV27 and TRBJ2-7; no clear D gene. With 8 bases removed from V and 2 bases from J, the gap between germline ends came to 10 bases. The CDR3 runs 12 residues. Per germline, CDR1 MNHEY and CDR2 SMNVEV (reference sequence). CDR3 loop: CASFGRAYEQYF. The CDR3 DNA sequence: TGTGCCAGCTTTGGCCGGGCCTACGAGCAGTACTTC.

The J gene is TRBJ1-1, the V gene TRBV18; D is perhaps TRBD1 (6 bases). The V end lost 4 bases, the J end lost 2 bases, and 20 bases lay between the germline ends. The CDR3 spans 17 residues. Germline lookup yields CDR1 KGHSH and CDR2 LQKENI. In nucleotides, the CDR3 is TGTGCCAGCTCACGAAACCTTCTGGACAGTGCCAACACTGAAGCTTTCTTT. This encodes CASSRNLLDSANTEAFF.

The rearrangement joins TRBV6-1 to TRBJ1-1; tentative D call: TRBD1 (6 bases). The V gene's germline CDR1 is MNHNS and CDR2 SASEGT. V shed 6 bases and J shed 1 base, with 12 bases lying between them. The CDR3 runs to 14 residues. DNA of the CDR3: TGTGCCAGCAGAGCCGGGACATCGAACACTGAAGCTTTCTTT. This sequence encodes CASRAGTSNTEAFF.

V and J are TRBV19 and TRBJ2-7; tentatively, D is TRBD2 (6 bases). Germline V gives CDR1 LNHDA, CDR2 SQIVND (reference sequence). This CDR3 has 13 amino acids. Trimming took 5 bases from V and 9 from J, leaving 17 bases between them. The CDR3 is CASSPDYQWVQYF. The CDR3 bases are TGTGCCAGTAGTCCGGACTACCAGTGGGTGCAGTACTTC. Full variable domain (remainder filled in from reference TRBV19 and TRBJ2-7): DGGITQSPKYLFRKEGQNVTLSCEQNLNHDAMYWYRQDPGQGLRLIYYSQIVNDFQKGDIAEGYSVSREKKESFPLTVTSAQKNPTAFYLCASSPDYQWVQYFGPGTRLTVT.

By frequency in the sample, this clone is medium-sized. The V and J genes are TRBV7-9 and TRBJ1-3; D call uncertain. This CDR3 is 14 amino acids long. CDR1 SEHNR and CDR2 FQNEAQ come from the germline V gene (reference sequence). The V end was cut by 5 bases, the J end by 1 base, with 9 bases between. In DNA form, the CDR3 reads TGTGCCAGCAGCCCCAATCAATCTGGAAACACCATATATTTT. It specifies CASSPNQSGNTIYF.

The gene calls are TRBV6-1 and TRBJ2-7, with 9 positions matching TRBD2. Unmatched junction bases numbered 11, after V lost 8 bases and J lost 3 bases. The CDR3 is made up of 15 amino acids. Germline V gene data show CDR1 as MNHNS and CDR2 as SASEGT. CDR3 coding DNA: TGTGCCAGCGATGTGTCTAGCGGGGTAAACTACGAGCAGTACTTC. Its protein product is CASDVSSGVNYEQYF.

The rearrangement uses TRBV28 and TRBJ1-2; 7 positions agree with TRBD1. Germline CDR1 MDHEN, CDR2 SYDVKM. The CDR3 has 14 residues. J gave up 2 bases and V 5 bases, and 5 bases lay outside the gene matches. CDR3 sequence reads: CASSSQQGNYGYTF. The DNA of the CDR3 is TGTGCCAGCAGTAGCCAACAGGGGAACTATGGCTACACCTTC.

The chain couples TRBV4-1 to TRBJ2-3; no firm D call. The CDR3 is made up of 13 amino acids. V was clipped by 1 base and J by 4 bases, with 6 bases between them. From germline, CDR1 is MGHRA and CDR2 YSYEKL. CDR3 DNA: TGCGCCAGCAGCCAAGTTTCGTCAGATACGCAGTATTTT. It is translated as CASSQVSSDTQYF.

The chain has TRBV28 and TRBJ2-2, with D maybe TRBD1 (6 bases). V lost 7 bases and J 4 bases, leaving 16 bases between the germline ends. This CDR3 has 15 residues. Germline V gene data show CDR1 as MDHEN and CDR2 as SYDVKM. CDR3 amino acids: CASISGTFATGELFF. CDR3 sequence (DNA): TGTGCCAGCATCTCCGGGACATTCGCCACCGGGGAGCTGTTTTTT.

The rearrangement uses TRBV5-1 and TRBJ2-1; 14 bases fit TRBD2. The germline gives CDR1 SGHRS, CDR2 YFSETQ. The V segment lost 4 bases and the J segment 9 bases; nucleotides outside the gene matches: 9. This CDR3 has 16 amino acids. The CDR3 sequence: CASSPRSGTSGGEQFF. The CDR3 bases are TGCGCCAGCAGCCCTCGATCCGGGACTAGCGGGGGTGAGCAGTTCTTC.